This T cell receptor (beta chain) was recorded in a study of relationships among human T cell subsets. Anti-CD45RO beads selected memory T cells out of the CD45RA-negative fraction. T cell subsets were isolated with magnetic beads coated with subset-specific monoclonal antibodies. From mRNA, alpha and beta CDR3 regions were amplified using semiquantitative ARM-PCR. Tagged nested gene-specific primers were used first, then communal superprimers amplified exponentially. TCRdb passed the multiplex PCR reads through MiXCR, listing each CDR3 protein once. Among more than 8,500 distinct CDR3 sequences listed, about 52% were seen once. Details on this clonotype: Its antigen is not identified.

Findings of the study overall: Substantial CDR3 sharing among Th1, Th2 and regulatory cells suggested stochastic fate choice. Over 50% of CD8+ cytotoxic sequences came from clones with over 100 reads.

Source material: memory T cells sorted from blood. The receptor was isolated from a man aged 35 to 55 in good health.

In nucleotides, the CDR3 is TGTGCCAGCAGTGAAGGGGGACAGCGGAATGAGCAGTTCTTC. Protein product: CASSEGGQRNEQFF. V usage is TRBV6-1 and J usage is TRBJ2-1; 7 bases agree with TRBD1. This CDR3 contains 14 residues. CDR1 and CDR2 (germline): MNHNS, SASEGT. V was pared by 1 base and J by 7 bases, with 4 bases of the junction left unmatched.